This T cell receptor beta chain was sequenced in a study of blood T cell repertoires in COVID-19. At the level of the study: There were acute and convalescent COVID-19 samples, and they came from the United States, Italy and Spain. Sample material is recorded as cDNA or gDNA derived from T cells, B-cell-depleted T cells, or PBMCs.

The CDR3 contains 13 residues. Looked up from germline, CDR1 is KGHSH and CDR2 is LQKENI. The V end was cut by 3 bases, the J end by 3 bases, with 9 bases between. In the authors' methods: Amplification of reference gene primers was used by the study to estimate nucleated cell counts. The repertoire was sequenced with immunoSEQ multiplex PCR; TCRdb's copy has only in-frame clones and lacks some. D and trimming were read from the DNA, whereas the V and J calls and clone size are those reported in that table. The sample lists 310,000 or so clones; around 87% were seen once. This clone was observed a handful of times.

Material for sequencing was peripheral blood. The chain links TRBV18 to TRBJ2-7, with D perhaps matching TRBD1 (5 bases). The TCR comes from a woman aged 50 to 60 with active or convalescent COVID-19. This CDR3 is CASSPPDSYEQYF. As DNA, the CDR3 is TGTGCCAGCTCACCTCCCGACAGCTACGAGCAGTACTTC.